The clone carrying this TCR beta chain is labeled as medium-sized. What it recognizes is unknown. The sample originates from a study of T cell responses to AZD1222 COVID-19 vaccine. Study at large: Second doses that came at about 4 or about 12 weeks were put together.

The CDR3 consists of 13 residues. Trimming stripped 4 bases from V and 9 bases from J, with 15 bases between. CDR1 and CDR2 (germline): SGDLS, YYNGEE. Overall study findings and caveats: Clonal diversity was possibly underestimated, and the donors were mostly white British, with more females. The repertoires were collected only after the peak T cell response.

This table comes from immunoSEQ multiplex PCR, and its TCRdb copy is limited to in-frame clones, with some not included. Here the sample spans 140,000 to 150,000 clones, roughly nine tenths being singletons. This TCR was recovered from an adult in good health. Sequencing was performed on peripheral blood, taken on day 0 of AZD1222 vaccination. V is TRBV9 and J is TRBJ2-3, with D unclear. The CDR3: CASSPSPPETQYF. CDR3 sequence (DNA): TGTGCCAGCAGCCCGAGTCCCCCGGAAACGCAGTATTTT.